This TCR beta chain was captured in a study of identical twins. Trimming pared 3 bases from V and 0 bases from J, leaving 9 bases between. Germline-derived CDR1 and CDR2 are SEHNR and FQNEAQ (reference sequence). The CDR3 loop spans 14 amino acids. This clonotype was counted a few times. Its antigen is undetermined. Study-wide results and caveats: Out-of-frame TCR alpha sharing in monozygotic twins exceeded recombination model predictions. Excess sharing between twins was weaker in beta out-of-frame sequences. Out-of-frame alpha sequences common to twins exhibited a surplus of low generation probability.

Unique molecular identifiers were present on the cDNA, which also gained a universal primer site by template switching. One entry per CDR3 protein results from TCRdb running MiXCR on the 5' RACE reads. The table has 510,000 or so distinct CDR3 sequences, roughly 15% seen once. The same sample was also studied in work on yellow fever vaccine responses in identical twins.

The sequenced material came from CD4+ T cells sorted from blood. This TCR was sampled from a young woman in good health. The chain is built from TRBV7-9 and TRBJ2-7; possible D gene TRBD2, 5 bases. CDR3 protein: CASSFNGGSYEQYF. CDR3 bases: TGTGCCAGCAGCTTTAACGGAGGCTCCTACGAGCAGTACTTC. Combining the CDR3 with reference TRBV7-9 and TRBJ2-7 gives the whole variable domain DTGVSQNPRHKITKRGQNVTFRCDPISEHNRLYWYRQTLGQGPEFLTYFQNEAQLEKSRLLSDRFSAERPKGSFSTLEIQRTEQGDSAMYLCASSFNGGSYEQYFGPGTRLTVT.